This TCR beta chain emerged from a study of shared clonotypes between healthy human individuals. Background on the study: Each donor's CD8 memory used one plate, CD8 naive two, each CD4 subset three. Points from the study as a whole: The study found lower generation probabilities in non-shared clonotypes than in those shared by all four donors.

All donors qualified as healthy HIV-negative adults and had experienced no recent acute infections or vaccinations. Splitting the CD4+ cells yielded a CD45RA+ naive subset and a CD45RA-negative memory subset. V gave up 1 base and J gave up 2 bases; unmatched junction bases: 1. The length of the CDR3 is 16 residues. CDR1 is LNHDA, CDR2 SQIVND, per germline (reference sequence). The protocol was immunoSEQ multiplex PCR, while the TCRdb copy is restricted to in-frame clones and leaves out a portion. The data hold 900,000 to 1,200,000 clones, with more than 75% observed a single time. Worth noting for this clone: The antigen is unknown.

The sequenced sample consisted of memory CD4+ T cells from PBMCs. Subset meaning: CD45RA-negative fraction. The sequence was collected from a man between 18 and 35 years old in good health. Some clones in this sample may be carry-over from other donors' samples. The chain joins TRBV19 to TRBJ2-6, with 8 nucleotides matching TRBD1. The CDR3 DNA reads as TGTGCCAGTAGTATAGGGACAGGGACTGGGGCCAACGTCCTGACTTTC. The encoded protein is CASSIGTGTGANVLTF. The full variable domain, in which reference TRBV19 and TRBJ2-6 provide the parts outside the CDR3, is DGGITQSPKYLFRKEGQNVTLSCEQNLNHDAMYWYRQDPGQGLRLIYYSQIVNDFQKGDIAEGYSVSREKKESFPLTVTSAQKNPTAFYLCASSIGTGTGANVLTFGAGSRLTVL.